The clone carrying this T cell receptor beta chain was detected only once. What it recognizes is unknown. Per germline, CDR1 LGHNA and CDR2 YSLEER. The germline V and J ends were trimmed by 4 bases and 6 bases, with 13 bases remaining between them. This CDR3 has 14 residues. Profiled with immunoSEQ multiplex PCR; TCRdb holds only in-frame clones, not every one. The sample lists millions of clones, roughly 96% occurring once. This sample was taken from a study of shared clonotypes between healthy human individuals. Overall study results and limits: What limited the represented genetic and exposure-history diversity was the small number of donors. Clonotype sharing across donors was expected to vary with sequencing depth.

The V and J genes are TRBV4-3 and TRBJ2-1; tentatively, D is TRBD1 or TRBD2 (5 bases each). The TCR comes from a man younger than 35 in good health. The specimen sequenced was naive CD4+ T cells sorted from blood. Subset noted: CD45RA+ positively selected. CDR3 sequence: CASSLTVGSNEQFF. CDR3 coding DNA: TGCGCCAGCAGCCTGACAGTGGGGAGCAATGAGCAGTTCTTC.